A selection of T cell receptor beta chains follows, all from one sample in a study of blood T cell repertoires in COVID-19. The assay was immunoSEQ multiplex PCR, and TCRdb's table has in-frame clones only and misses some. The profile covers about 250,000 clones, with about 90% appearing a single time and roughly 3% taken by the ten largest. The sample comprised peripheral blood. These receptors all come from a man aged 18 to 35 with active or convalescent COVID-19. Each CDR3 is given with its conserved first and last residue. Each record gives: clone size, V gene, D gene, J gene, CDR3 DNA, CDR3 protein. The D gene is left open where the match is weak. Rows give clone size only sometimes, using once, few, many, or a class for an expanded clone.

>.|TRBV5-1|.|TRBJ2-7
TGCGCCAGCAGGTTCGCCGCCAGTTCCTACGAGCAGTACTTC
CASRFAASSYEQYF
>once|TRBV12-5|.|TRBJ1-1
TGTGCTAGTGGTTTGACACTGAACACTGAAGCTTTCTTT
CASGLTLNTEAFF
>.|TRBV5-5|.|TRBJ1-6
TGTGCCAGCAGCTCGGGAGTAGGTTCACCCCTCCACTTT
CASSSGVGSPLHF
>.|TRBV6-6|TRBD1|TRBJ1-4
TGTGCCAGCAGGATTCGGACAGGGGGAAATGAAAAACTGTTTTTT
CASRIRTGGNEKLFF
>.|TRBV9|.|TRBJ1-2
TGTGCCAGCAGCGTGGCAGGGGCTAACTATGGCTACACCTTC
CASSVAGANYGYTF
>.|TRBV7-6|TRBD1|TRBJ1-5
TGTGCCAGCAGCTCCCAAACCCCGACAGGGAGTAGCAATCAGCCCCAGCATTTT
CASSSQTPTGSSNQPQHF
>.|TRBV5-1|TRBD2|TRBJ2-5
TGCGCCAGCAGCCCACCTAGCGGGGGGGCGGAGACCCAGTACTTC
CASSPPSGGAETQYF
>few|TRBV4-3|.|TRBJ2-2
TGCGCCAGCAGCCAAAACCAGGGGTCGAACACCGGGGAGCTGTTTTTT
CASSQNQGSNTGELFF
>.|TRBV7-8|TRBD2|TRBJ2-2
TGTGCCAGCAGCCGAGGGACTAGCGGGACCAACACCGGGGAGCTGTTTTTT
CASSRGTSGTNTGELFF
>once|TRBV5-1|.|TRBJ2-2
TGCGCCAGCAGCTTGCAGGGAGGTCCCGGGGAGCTGTTTTTT
CASSLQGGPGELFF
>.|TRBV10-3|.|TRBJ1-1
TGTGCCATCAGGATGGGACAGAACACTGAAGCTTTCTTT
CAIRMGQNTEAFF
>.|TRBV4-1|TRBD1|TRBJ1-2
TGCGCCAGCAGCCAGGACCGGGACAGGTCCTATGGCTACACCTTC
CASSQDRDRSYGYTF
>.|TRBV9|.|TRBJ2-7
TGTGCCAGCAGCGTAGGAGTAGTTAGCTCCTACGAGCAGTACTTC
CASSVGVVSSYEQYF
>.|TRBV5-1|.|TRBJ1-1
TGCGCCAGCAGCGTGGGGGGCCGCACTGAAGCTTTCTTT
CASSVGGRTEAFF
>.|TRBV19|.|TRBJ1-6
TGTGCCAGTAGCCCAGTAGGGGGGGGCTTCGCCGGTTCACCCCTCCACTTT
CASSPVGGGFAGSPLHF
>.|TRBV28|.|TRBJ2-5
TGTGCCAGCAGCCAGGTGGTTGAACAAGAGACCCAGTACTTC
CASSQVVEQETQYF
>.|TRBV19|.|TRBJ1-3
TGTGCCAGTATCTCTTCAGACTCTGGAAACACCATATATTTT
CASISSDSGNTIYF
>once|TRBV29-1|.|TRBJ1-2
TGCAGCGCGGTATCTGGCCCGAACTATGGCTACACCTTC
CSAVSGPNYGYTF
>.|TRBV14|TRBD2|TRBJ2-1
TGTGCCAGCAGCCAAGAAGGGAGAGCGGGAGGGCCCCATGAGCAGTTCTTC
CASSQEGRAGGPHEQFF
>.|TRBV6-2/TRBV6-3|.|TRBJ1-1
TGTGCCAGCAGTTACTCCCCTTCCAAGAGTGAAGCTTTCTTT
CASSYSPSKSEAFF
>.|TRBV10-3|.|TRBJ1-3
TGTGCCATCAGTACCGACAGCTCTGGAAACACCATATATTTT
CAISTDSSGNTIYF
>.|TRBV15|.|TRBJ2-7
TGTGCCACCCGCGGCTCGCCCTACGAGCAGTACTTC
CATRGSPYEQYF
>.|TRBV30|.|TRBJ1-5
TGTGCCTGGAGCCAATACAGGGATAAGGATCAGCCCCAGCATTTT
CAWSQYRDKDQPQHF
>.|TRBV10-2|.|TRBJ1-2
TGCGCCAGCCGGGACTTCAACTATGGCTACACCTTC
CASRDFNYGYTF
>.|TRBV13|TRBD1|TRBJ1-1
TGTGCCAGTAAAAGGGACAGGGGTATGAACACTGAAGCTTTCTTT
CASKRDRGMNTEAFF
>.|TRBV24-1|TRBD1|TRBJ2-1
TGTGCCACCAGTGACCGCGGACAGGGCGTCTCCTACAATGAGCAGTTCTTC
CATSDRGQGVSYNEQFF
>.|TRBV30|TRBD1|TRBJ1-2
TGTGCCTGCCCCCGGACCGGGACAGGGATCTATAACTATGGCTACACCTTC
CACPRTGTGIYNYGYTF
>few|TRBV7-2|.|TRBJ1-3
TGTGCCAGCAGCCAACGTCCTACGGGACATGGGTTGTATTTT
CASSQRPTGHGLYF